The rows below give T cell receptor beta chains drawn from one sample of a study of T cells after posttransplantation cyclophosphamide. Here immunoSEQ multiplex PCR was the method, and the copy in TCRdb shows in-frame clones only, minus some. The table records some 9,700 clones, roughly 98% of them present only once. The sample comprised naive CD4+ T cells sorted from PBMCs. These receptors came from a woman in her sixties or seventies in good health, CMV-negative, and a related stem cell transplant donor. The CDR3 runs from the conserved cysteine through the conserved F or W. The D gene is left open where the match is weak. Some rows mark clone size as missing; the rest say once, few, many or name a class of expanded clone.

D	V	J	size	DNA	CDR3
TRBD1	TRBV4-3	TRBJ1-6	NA	TGCGCCAGCAGCCAAGATGACAGGGGGGCTCCAGCCCTCCACTTT	CASSQDDRGAPALHF
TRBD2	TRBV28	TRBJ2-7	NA	TGTGCCAGCAGTTTAAGGGATGGCGGGAGGGCCCTCATGAACGAGCAGTACTTC	CASSLRDGGRALMNEQYF
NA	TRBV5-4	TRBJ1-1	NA	TGTGCCAGCAGCTTTCAGGGGAACACTGAAGCTTTCTTT	CASSFQGNTEAFF
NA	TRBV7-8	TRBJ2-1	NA	TGTGCCAGCAGGGACAGCCTTTCCTACAATGAGCAGTTCTTC	CASRDSLSYNEQFF
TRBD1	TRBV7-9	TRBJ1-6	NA	TGTGCCAGCAGCTCTGGACAGGGGAATTCACCCCTCCACTTT	CASSSGQGNSPLHF
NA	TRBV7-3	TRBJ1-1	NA	TGTGCCAGCAGCTTAAATGAGAGGGCTGAAGCTTTCTTT	CASSLNERAEAFF
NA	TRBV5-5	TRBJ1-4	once	TGTGCCAGCAGGCCGTGGGCAGGGAATGAAAAACTGTTTTTT	CASRPWAGNEKLFF
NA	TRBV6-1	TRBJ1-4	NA	TGTGCCAGCAGTGAAGTTTTTTCCGGTCGGGAAAAACTGTTTTTT	CASSEVFSGREKLFF
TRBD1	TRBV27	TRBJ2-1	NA	TGTGCCAGCAGTTTACAAGGACAGGGCTTGTATGAGCAGTTCTTC	CASSLQGQGLYEQFF
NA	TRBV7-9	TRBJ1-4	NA	TGTGCCAGCAGCTCGAACCAACCTCCGGGGGGGCGGGTTGAAAAACTGTTTTTT	CASSSNQPPGGRVEKLFF
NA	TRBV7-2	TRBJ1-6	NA	TGTGCCAGCAGCTTAAAGCAGGGCAATAATTCACCCCTCCACTTT	CASSLKQGNNSPLHF
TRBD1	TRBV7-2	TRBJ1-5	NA	TGTGCCAGCAGAGCCTCCGCGGGACAGCTCAATCAGCCCCAGCATTTT	CASRASAGQLNQPQHF
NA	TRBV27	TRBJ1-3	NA	TGTGCCAGTTCTCCCACAGGAACTGGAAACACCATATATTTT	CASSPTGTGNTIYF
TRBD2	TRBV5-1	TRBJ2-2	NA	TGCGCCAGCAGCCACGGACTAGCGGGAGCCACCGGGGAGCTGTTTTTT	CASSHGLAGATGELFF
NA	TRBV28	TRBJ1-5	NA	TGTGCCAGCGGAAGGGGTTCGATCACCAATCAGCCCCAGCATTTT	CASGRGSITNQPQHF
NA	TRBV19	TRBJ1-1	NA	TGTGCCAGTATAAACAGGGAGAGGGTCACTGAAGCTTTCTTT	CASINRERVTEAFF
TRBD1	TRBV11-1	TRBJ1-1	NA	TGTGCCAGCAGCTTCCCACGTACTGGACAGGGGACTGAAGCTTTCTTT	CASSFPRTGQGTEAFF
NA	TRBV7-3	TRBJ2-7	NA	TGTGCCAGCAGTTCTATCCAGGGTGGCGAGCAGTACTTC	CASSSIQGGEQYF
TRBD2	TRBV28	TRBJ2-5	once	TGTGCCAGCAGTACCCCGGCTAGCGGGAGGAGTGAGACCCAGTACTTC	CASSTPASGRSETQYF
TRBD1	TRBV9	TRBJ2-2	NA	TGTGCCAGCAGCCGGACAGGGAGCAACACCGGGGAGCTGTTTTTT	CASSRTGSNTGELFF
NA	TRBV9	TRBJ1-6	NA	TGTGCCAGCAGCGCGGGGGTGCGGTCACCCCTCCACTTT	CASSAGVRSPLHF
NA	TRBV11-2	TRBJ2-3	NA	TGTGCCAGCAGCTTGGGGGGACGGGGCGCGGATACGCAGTATTTT	CASSLGGRGADTQYF
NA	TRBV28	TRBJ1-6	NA	TGTGCCAGCAGTCTAAAACCGGGAACCCACTCACCCCTCCACTTT	CASSLKPGTHSPLHF
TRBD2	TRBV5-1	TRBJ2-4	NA	TGCGCCAGCTCGGGCCATGGACGGACTAGCGGGGCCCCTGGGAACATTCAGTACTTC	CASSGHGRTSGAPGNIQYF
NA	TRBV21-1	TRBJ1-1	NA	TGTGCCAGCAGCAAAGCGCACGGGAAAGAGAACACTGAAGCTTTCTTT	CASSKAHGKENTEAFF
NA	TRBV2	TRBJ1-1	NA	TGTGCCAGCAGTGAGGCAGGGGCTGAAGCTTTCTTT	CASSEAGAEAFF
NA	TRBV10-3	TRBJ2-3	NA	TGTGCCATCAGTGCCCCGGGACTCCCGACAGATACGCAGTATTTT	CAISAPGLPTDTQYF
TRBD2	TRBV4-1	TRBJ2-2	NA	TGCGCCAGCAGCCTAAGGGCGTTGGAGCGGGGGGTCGCGAACACCGGGGAGCTGTTTTTT	CASSLRALERGVANTGELFF
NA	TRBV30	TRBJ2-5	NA	TGTGCCTGGAGCCGACTAGGAGGCGTGGAGACCCAGTACTTC	CAWSRLGGVETQYF
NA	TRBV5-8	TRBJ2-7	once	TGTGCCAGCAGCTTGGCGGGTGGGGCAGCCACCTACGAGCAGTACTTC	CASSLAGGAATYEQYF
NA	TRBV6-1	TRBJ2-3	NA	TGTGCCAGCAGTTTAGTCCCTACTGGCACAGATACGCAGTATTTT	CASSLVPTGTDTQYF
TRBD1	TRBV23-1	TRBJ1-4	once	TGCGCCAGCAGTCAATTTAGTCTATCCCGGACAGGGGGCCCAACTAATGAAAAACTGTTTTTT	CASSQFSLSRTGGPTNEKLFF
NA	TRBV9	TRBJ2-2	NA	TGTGCCAGCAGCGTCGGCGGGGCCAACACCGGGGAGCTGTTTTTT	CASSVGGANTGELFF
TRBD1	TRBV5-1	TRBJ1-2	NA	TGCGCCAGCAGCTGGGGAGGGACAGGGACTGGACAAGGCTACACCTTC	CASSWGGTGTGQGYTF
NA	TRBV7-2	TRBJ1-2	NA	TGTGCCAGCGGAATGGACACCTATGGCTACACCTTC	CASGMDTYGYTF
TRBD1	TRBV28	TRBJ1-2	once	TGTGCCACAGAAGACAGGGTAACCTATGGCTACACCTTC	CATEDRVTYGYTF
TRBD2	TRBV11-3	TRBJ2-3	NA	TGTGCCAGCAGTAACAGCGGGAGGGACACAGATACGCAGTATTTT	CASSNSGRDTDTQYF
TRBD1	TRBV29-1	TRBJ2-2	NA	TGCAGCGTTGGGACAGGGGGCGCGAACACCGGGGAGCTGTTTTTT	CSVGTGGANTGELFF
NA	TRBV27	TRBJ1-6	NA	TGTGCCAGCAGTTTATTGTGGGGGGATTCACCCCTCCACTTT	CASSLLWGDSPLHF
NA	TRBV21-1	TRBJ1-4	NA	TGTGCCAGCAGCAAAGGGGGCTTT	CASSKGGF
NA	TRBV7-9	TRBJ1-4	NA	TGTGCCAGCAGCACCAGACAGGATGGGGAAAAACTGTTTTTT	CASSTRQDGEKLFF
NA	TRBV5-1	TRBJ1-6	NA	TGCGCCAGCAGCTTGGACAGGAATTCACCCCTCCACTTT	CASSLDRNSPLHF
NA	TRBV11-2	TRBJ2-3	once	TGTGCCAGCAGCCCACCCGGTGTATGGGATACGCAGTATTTT	CASSPPGVWDTQYF
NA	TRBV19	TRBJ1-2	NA	TGTGCCAGTAGTTCAGGGACTAACTATGGCTACACCTTC	CASSSGTNYGYTF
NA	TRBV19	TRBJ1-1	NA	TGTGCCAGTAGTATTGGAGGGCGAAACACTGAAGCTTTCTTT	CASSIGGRNTEAFF
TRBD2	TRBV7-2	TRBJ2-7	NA	TGTGCCAGCAGCTTGGCTAGCGGGAACTACGAGCAGTACTTC	CASSLASGNYEQYF